This TCR beta chain was obtained from a study of shared clonotypes between healthy human individuals. Study-wide background: There were three CD4 naive, three CD4 memory, two CD8 naive and one CD8 memory plates per donor. General study findings and limits: Among a few donors, roughly 5% of naive CD4 clonotypes were found in common.

Here immunoSEQ multiplex PCR was the method, and the copy in TCRdb shows in-frame clones only, minus some. Of roughly 1.5 million clones in the sample, 98% were seen once. Turning to this clone: Its target is unknown.

CDR1 and CDR2 from the germline V gene are SNHLY and FYNNEI. There are 15 residues in the CDR3. V was trimmed by 10 bases and J by 5 bases, leaving 21 bases between them. Free of recent acute infections or vaccinations, the donors were healthy HIV-negative adults. The chain links TRBV2 to TRBJ2-1; a weak D match, TRBD1 (5 bases). The sequenced sample consisted of naive CD4+ T cells sorted from blood. Documented subset: CD45RA+ positively selected. The source is a man aged 25-45 years in good health. The CDR3 DNA sequence: TGTGCCATCACAAACAGGCCCCAGCTCAACAATGAGCAGTTCTTC. This translates into CAITNRPQLNNEQFF.